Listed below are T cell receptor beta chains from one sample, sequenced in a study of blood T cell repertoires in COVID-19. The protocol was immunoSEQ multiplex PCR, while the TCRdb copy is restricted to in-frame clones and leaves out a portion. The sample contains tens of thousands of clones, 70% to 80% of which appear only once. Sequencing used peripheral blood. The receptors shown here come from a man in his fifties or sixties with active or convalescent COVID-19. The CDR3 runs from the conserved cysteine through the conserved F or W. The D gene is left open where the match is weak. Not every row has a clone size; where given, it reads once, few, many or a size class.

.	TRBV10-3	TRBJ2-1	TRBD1	TGTGCCATCAGTAGGGACAGTGAGTACAATGAGCAGTTCTTC	CAISRDSEYNEQFF
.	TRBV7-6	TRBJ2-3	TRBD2	TGTGCCAGCAGCTTATCGAGCGGGGCCAGCACAGATACGCAGTATTTT	CASSLSSGASTDTQYF
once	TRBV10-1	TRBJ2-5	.	TGCGCCAGCAGTGGAGCGACGGCGGAAAATTTAGGTGAGACCCAGTACTTC	CASSGATAENLGETQYF
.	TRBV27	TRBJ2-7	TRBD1	TGTGCCAGCAGTTTTTTTAGGGGGCTGGAAGACGAGCAGTACTTC	CASSFFRGLEDEQYF
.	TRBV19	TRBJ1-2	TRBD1	TGTGCCAGTAGTATAGTACAGGGGCGAGGCTACACCTTC	CASSIVQGRGYTF
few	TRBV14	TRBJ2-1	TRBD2	TGTGCCAGCAGCCTCTGGCGGGGGAGCAATGAGCAGTTCTTC	CASSLWRGSNEQFF
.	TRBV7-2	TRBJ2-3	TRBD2	TGTGCCAGCAGCCTACGGGGGGGCGGAGATACGCAGTATTTT	CASSLRGGGDTQYF
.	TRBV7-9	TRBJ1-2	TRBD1	TGTGCCAGCAGCTTAGGGACAGGGAATGGCTACACCTTC	CASSLGTGNGYTF
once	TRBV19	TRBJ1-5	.	TGTGCCAGTAGTATATCCGACAGTAGCAATCAGCCCCAGCATTTT	CASSISDSSNQPQHF
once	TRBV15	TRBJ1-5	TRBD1	TGTGCCACCGAGAGGGACAGGGGTAATCAGCCCCAGCATTTT	CATERDRGNQPQHF
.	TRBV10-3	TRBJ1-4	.	TGTGCCATCAGTGACCAAGGGGGGGTTGAAAAACTGTTTTTT	CAISDQGGVEKLFF
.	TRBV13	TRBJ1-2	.	TGTGCCAGCAGCCCACAGGGTATCCCTGGCTACACCTTC	CASSPQGIPGYTF
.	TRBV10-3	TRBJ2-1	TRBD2	TGTGCCATCAGTCACGGACTAGCGGGTTCCAACAATGAGCAGTTCTTC	CAISHGLAGSNNEQFF
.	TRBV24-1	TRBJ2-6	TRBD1	TGTGCCACCAGTGACGTGACAGGGAGTGATCATTCTGGGGCCAACGTCCTGACTTTC	CATSDVTGSDHSGANVLTF
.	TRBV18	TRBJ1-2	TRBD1	TGTGCCAGCTACAATCAGGGGGGAGACTATGGCTACACCTTC	CASYNQGGDYGYTF
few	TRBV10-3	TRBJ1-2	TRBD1	TGTGCCATCTCGACAGGGCGAGACTATGGCTACACCTTC	CAISTGRDYGYTF
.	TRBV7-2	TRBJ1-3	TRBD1	TGTGCCAGCAGCTTGAGGACAGGGGGTGACTCCTCTGGAAACACCATATATTTT	CASSLRTGGDSSGNTIYF
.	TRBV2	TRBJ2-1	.	TGTGCCAGCAGTGAAGCGGCCACCTACAATGAGCAGTTCTTC	CASSEAATYNEQFF
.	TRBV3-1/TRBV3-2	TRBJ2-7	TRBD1	TGTGCCAGCAGCCAAGAGTGGGGACAGGGGCTAACCTACGAGCAGTACTTC	CASSQEWGQGLTYEQYF
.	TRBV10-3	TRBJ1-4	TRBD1	TGTGCCATCAGTCAGGGGGCTGGGGAAAAACTGTTTTTT	CAISQGAGEKLFF
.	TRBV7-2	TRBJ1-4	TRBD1	TGTGCCAGCACCCCGGACAGGGGTTTGGAAAAACTGTTTTTT	CASTPDRGLEKLFF
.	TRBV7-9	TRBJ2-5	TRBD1	TGTGCCAGCAGCTCGGGACAGTTCCAAGAGACCCAGTACTTC	CASSSGQFQETQYF
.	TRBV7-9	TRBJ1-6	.	TGTGCCAGCAGCCCCTCGGATTCACCCCTCCACTTT	CASSPSDSPLHF
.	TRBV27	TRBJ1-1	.	TGTGCCAGCAGTTTACCTAGAGGGAACACTGAAGCTTTCTTT	CASSLPRGNTEAFF
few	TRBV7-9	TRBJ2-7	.	TGTGCCAGCACCGTGGACAGTAGACCCTACGAGCAGTACTTC	CASTVDSRPYEQYF
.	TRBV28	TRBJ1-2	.	TGTGCCAGCAGTCCCACTGCGACAATAGGCTACACCTTC	CASSPTATIGYTF
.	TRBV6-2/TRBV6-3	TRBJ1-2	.	TGTGCCAGCAGTTCCGGTCCTCCTTGGAGCTATGGCTACACCTTC	CASSSGPPWSYGYTF
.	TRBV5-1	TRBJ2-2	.	TGCGCCAGCAGCTTGGACAGCACCGGGGAGCTGTTTTTT	CASSLDSTGELFF
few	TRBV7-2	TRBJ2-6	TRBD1	TGTGCCAGCAGCTCGCCTAGACAGGGCACCTTCCTTAGGGCCAACGTCCTGACTTTC	CASSSPRQGTFLRANVLTF
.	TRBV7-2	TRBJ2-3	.	TGTGCCAGCAGCGTCTCTAGCACAGATACGCAGTATTTT	CASSVSSTDTQYF
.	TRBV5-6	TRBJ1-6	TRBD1	TGTGCCAGCAGCTCGGACAGGGGAAATTATAATTCACCCCTCCACTTT	CASSSDRGNYNSPLHF
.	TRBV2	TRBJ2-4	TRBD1	TGTGCCAGCACATTACGACAGGGGGGAAACATTCAGTACTTC	CASTLRQGGNIQYF
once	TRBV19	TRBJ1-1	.	TGTGCCAGTAGTAATACTGCCTCAGGGGACACTGAAGCTTTCTTT	CASSNTASGDTEAFF
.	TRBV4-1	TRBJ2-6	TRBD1	TGCGCCAGCAGCCAAGGGACAGGGGCCTCTGGGGCCAACGTCCTGACTTTC	CASSQGTGASGANVLTF
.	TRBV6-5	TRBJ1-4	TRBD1	TGTGCCAGCAGCAGGGACAGTAATGAAAAACTGTTTTTT	CASSRDSNEKLFF
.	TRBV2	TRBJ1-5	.	TGTGCCAGCAGTGAAGGGGAGGTGTCAAACAAAATTTATAGCAATCAGCCCCAGCATTTT	CASSEGEVSNKIYSNQPQHF
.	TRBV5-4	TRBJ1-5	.	TGTGCCAGCAGCAATGAGCAGGGAAACCAGCCCCAGCATTTT	CASSNEQGNQPQHF
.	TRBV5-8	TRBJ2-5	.	TGTGCCAGCAGCTTGGCCGGGATCCAAGAGACCCAGTACTTC	CASSLAGIQETQYF
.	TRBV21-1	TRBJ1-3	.	TGTGCCAGCACCGGAACAGACTCTGGAAACACCATATATTTT	CASTGTDSGNTIYF
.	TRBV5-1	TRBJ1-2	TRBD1	TGCGCCAGCAGCTTGAGGTTAGGACAGGGGGCAACTCTCTACTATGGCTACACCTTC	CASSLRLGQGATLYYGYTF